The 28 T cell receptor beta chains given below trace back to one sample, sequenced in a study of response to subunit inactivated influenza vaccine. TCRdb processed the RT-PCR reads anew with MiXCR; each CDR3 protein has one entry. The profile shows a few hundred thousand distinct CDR3 sequences, 11% of them singletons. These data were likewise used in another study, on T cells expressing NK-cell markers. That source adds: It was by 5'RACE template switching with UMIs that TCR beta cDNA was made.

Sequencing used PBMCs from blood, obtained on the day of vaccination. The receptors here all came from a man aged 50-59 years who received an inactivated influenza vaccine.

The rearrangement links TRBV5-1 to TRBJ2-4; D unresolved. Trimming stripped 0 bases from V and 3 bases from J, with 13 bases between. The CDR3 covers 16 residues. Per germline, CDR1 SGHRS and CDR2 YFSETQ. CDR3 DNA sequence: TGCGCCAGCAGCTTGGGGTCGGTTTTAGTCAAAAACATTCAGTACTTC. Translated: CASSLGSVLVKNIQYF.

This rearrangement joins TRBV4-1 to TRBJ1-5, with D possibly matching TRBD1 (5 bases). The germline V and J ends were trimmed by 5 bases and 2 bases, with 10 bases remaining between them. CDR3 length: 14 amino acids. Germline assignment: CDR1 MGHRA and CDR2 YSYEKL. As DNA, the CDR3 is TGCGCCAGCAGCGATACGGGACGCAATCAGCCCCAGCATTTT. Its protein product is CASSDTGRNQPQHF.

This sequence joins TRBV7-2 and TRBJ2-3; TRBD2 matches at 9 bases. This CDR3 region has 21 residues. The germline V gene encodes CDR1 SGHTA and CDR2 FQGNSA. V was clipped by 1 base and J by 3 bases; unmatched bases: 20. The CDR3 DNA follows: TGTGCCAGCAGCTTAGTGCCGAGAGCGGCGGGAGGGGGGATTGGGACAGATACGCAGTATTTT. Its translation: CASSLVPRAAGGGIGTDTQYF.

The V call is TRBV15, the J call TRBJ1-2; no clear D gene. In germline, CDR1 is LNHNV, CDR2 YYDKDF (reference sequence). CDR3 length equals 13 residues. Trimming pared 6 bases from V and 8 bases from J, leaving 16 bases between. CDR3 in DNA: TGTGCCACCAGTCCAAAGTTCGTCCGGGGCTACACCTTC. As protein: CATSPKFVRGYTF.

This clonotype has a handful of counts. This chain joins TRBV5-1 and TRBJ1-2; 7 bases line up with TRBD1. The CDR3 is 14 residues long. Germline CDR1 reads SGHRS; CDR2 reads YFSETQ. The V segment lost 2 bases and the J segment 1 base; nucleotides outside the gene matches: 2. CDR3 in amino acids: CASSFSGGNYGYTF. As DNA, the CDR3 is TGCGCCAGCAGCTTTTCAGGGGGTAACTATGGCTACACCTTC. Filled out from reference TRBV5-1 and TRBJ1-2, the complete variable domain reads KAGVTQTPRYLIKTRGQQVTLSCSPISGHRSVSWYQQTPGQGLQFLFEYFSETQRNKGNFPGRFSGRQFSNSRSEMNVSTLELGDSALYLCASSFSGGNYGYTFGSGTRLTVV.

This clonotype occurred a few times. V gene TRBV28 combines with J gene TRBJ2-5, with D perhaps assigned TRBD1 or TRBD2 (5 bases each). The germline V gene encodes CDR1 MDHEN and CDR2 SYDVKM. CDR3 length: 15 amino acids. Trimming left V 1 base short and J 2 bases short, with 11 bases between. CDR3 amino acids: CASSLSIGGQETQYF. As DNA, the CDR3 is TGTGCCAGCAGTTTATCGATTGGGGGACAAGAGACCCAGTACTTC. Supplemented by reference TRBV28 and TRBJ2-5, the full variable domain reads DVKVTQSSRYLVKRTGEKVFLECVQDMDHENMFWYRQDPGLGLRLIYFSYDVKMKEKGDIPEGYSVSREKKERFSLILESASTNQTSMYLCASSLSIGGQETQYFGPGTRLLVL.

The table lists this clonotype with many counts. J is TRBJ1-1 and V is TRBV12-3 or TRBV12-4, with TRBD1 as a possible D gene (5 bases). V was clipped by 7 bases and J by 3 bases, with 18 bases between them. This CDR3 has 15 residues. The CDR3 region has the DNA TGTGCCAGCACCCGCCCTGCAGGGCGGCACACTGAAGCTTTCTTT. This translates into CASTRPAGRHTEAFF.

The chain has TRBV15 and TRBJ2-7; D gene ambiguous. V lost 3 bases and J lost 5, with 14 bases in between. CDR3 length equals 14 residues. Germline values: CDR1 LNHNV, CDR2 YYDKDF (reference sequence). The CDR3 region has the DNA TGTGCCACCAGCAGGACCTTTGGTCCCCACGAGCAGTACTTC. Residues: CATSRTFGPHEQYF.

This clonotype was detected a few times. The chain has TRBV7-2 and TRBJ2-3; D might be TRBD1 (6 bases). The CDR3 is 15 residues long. CDR1 and CDR2 (germline): SGHTA, FQGNSA. The V gene lost 4 bases and the J gene lost 2 bases, with 13 bases spanning the gap. DNA of the CDR3: TGTGCCAGCAGCTCCGGACAGTTTCACACAGATACGCAGTATTTT. It yields the protein CASSSGQFHTDTQYF.

This clonotype was seen a few times. The rearrangement links TRBV5-1 to TRBJ2-2; no definite D call. V was clipped by 2 bases and J by 4 bases, with 15 bases between them. The CDR3 loop spans 16 amino acids. In germline, CDR1 is SGHRS, CDR2 YFSETQ. The CDR3 DNA reads TGCGCCAGCAGCTTTTCGCAGAATCGGGCCACCGGGGAGCTGTTTTTT. Translating gives CASSFSQNRATGELFF.

In this sample, this clonotype turned up a few times. Written as DNA, the CDR3 is TGTGCCAGCACCGAGGGGGGGGGATGGGGCTATGGCTACACCTTC. Its protein is CASTEGGGWGYGYTF. The chain joins TRBV6-1 to TRBJ1-2; D may be TRBD1 (6 bases). The CDR3 runs 15 residues. CDR1 and CDR2 from the germline V gene are MNHNS and SASEGT. The V gene lost 7 bases and the J gene lost 4 bases, with 19 bases spanning the gap.

The rearrangement joins TRBV4-1 to TRBJ1-3; D unresolved. This CDR3 spans 15 amino acids. Germline V gives CDR1 MGHRA, CDR2 YSYEKL. The ends were cut back, 0 bases at V and 0 bases at J, with 6 bases in the middle. CDR3 sequence reads: CASSQENSSGNTIYF. In nucleotides, the CDR3 is TGCGCCAGCAGCCAAGAAAACAGCTCTGGAAACACCATATATTTT.

The chain employs TRBV11-2 and TRBJ2-5, with 8 nucleotides matching TRBD2. V gave up 10 bases and J gave up 4 bases; unmatched junction bases: 14. From germline, CDR1 is SGHAT and CDR2 FQNNGV. The CDR3 contains 15 residues. CDR3 coding DNA: TGTGCCACCAGGGGCGGGGGGCTTGCGGGAGAGACCCAGTACTTC. Amino acid sequence: CATRGGGLAGETQYF.

The chain has TRBV12-3 or TRBV12-4 and TRBJ1-1; D is perhaps TRBD1 (5 bases). Trimming took off 3 bases at V and 0 bases at J, with 11 bases between the two ends. The CDR3 has 15 amino acids. The CDR3 loop reads CASSFAGGLNTEAFF. The DNA for the CDR3 is TGTGCCAGCAGTTTTGCGGGGGGTTTGAACACTGAAGCTTTCTTT.

DNA of the CDR3: TGCGCCAGCAGCTTGGACAGGGGGCTCCTGGAGACCCAGTACTTC. Residues: CASSLDRGLLETQYF. The chain carries TRBV5-1 and TRBJ2-5; 9 bases agree with TRBD1. Germline V gives CDR1 SGHRS, CDR2 YFSETQ. The CDR3 runs to 15 residues. V was clipped by 0 bases and J by 5 bases; unmatched bases: 5.

This clonotype was observed a few times. The rearrangement uses TRBV2 and TRBJ1-2, with a tentative D call TRBD1 (5 bases). V lost 9 bases and J lost 14, with 22 bases in between. The germline CDR1 and CDR2 sequences are SNHLY and FYNNEI. The CDR3 spans 12 residues. Here the CDR3 reads CASTRDREGRTF. As DNA, the CDR3 is TGTGCCAGTACCCGGGACCGCGAAGGGAGGACCTTC.

The chain uses TRBV5-6 and TRBJ2-5; D possibly corresponds to TRBD1 (7 bases). CDR1 and CDR2 (germline): SGHDT, YYEEEE. Trimming pared 4 bases from V and 5 bases from J, leaving 18 bases between. The CDR3 consists of 15 residues. The CDR3 is CASSDPVQGRETQYF. CDR3 nucleotides: TGTGCCAGCAGCGACCCCGTACAGGGGAGGGAGACCCAGTACTTC. Full variable domain (missing parts from reference TRBV5-6 and TRBJ2-5): DAGVTQSPTHLIKTRGQQVTLRCSPKSGHDTVSWYQQALGQGPQFIFQYYEEEERQRGNFPDRFSGHQFPNYSSELNVNALLLGDSALYLCASSDPVQGRETQYFGPGTRLLVL.

The chain is built from TRBV5-1 and TRBJ1-1, with TRBD1 matching 10 bases. Trimming at V came to 4 bases and at J to 4 bases, leaving 7 bases not matched to a gene. CDR1 is SGHRS and CDR2 is YFSETQ in the germline V gene. The CDR3 covers 15 residues. The chain's CDR3 is CASSLGQGKVTEAFF. CDR3 DNA sequence: TGCGCCAGCAGCCTGGGACAGGGGAAGGTCACTGAAGCTTTCTTT.

The chain uses TRBV5-1 and TRBJ2-3; D is ambiguous. Germline-derived CDR1 and CDR2 are SGHRS and YFSETQ. V was cut by 0 bases and J by 4 bases, with 12 bases left in between. This CDR3 has 15 residues. The CDR3 DNA reads as TGCGCCAGCAGCTTGGGACAACTGAACCCAGATACGCAGTATTTT. It specifies CASSLGQLNPDTQYF.

This sequence joins TRBV9 and TRBJ1-5; D gene unclear. The germline CDR1 and CDR2 sequences are SGDLS and YYNGEE. The V end lost 0 bases, the J end lost 8 bases, and 9 bases lay between the germline ends. CDR3 length: 13 amino acids. The CDR3 DNA is TGTGCCAGCAGCGTAGGGACTGGGGAGCCCCAGCATTTT. It specifies CASSVGTGEPQHF.

This chain joins TRBV12-3 or TRBV12-4 and TRBJ1-1, with D unclear. This CDR3 spans 16 amino acids. Trimming removed 3 bases at V and 0 bases at J, with 14 bases between. CDR3 sequence (DNA): TGTGCCAGCAGTTTTCACGCAGGCGGCATGAACACTGAAGCTTTCTTT. As protein: CASSFHAGGMNTEAFF.

The chain uses TRBV12-3 or TRBV12-4 and TRBJ2-2, with 9 bases identical to TRBD1. The length of the CDR3 is 16 residues. V was pared by 5 bases and J by 6 bases, with 10 bases of the junction left unmatched. CDR3 sequence: CASSPGQGIMAGELFF. The CDR3, as DNA: TGTGCCAGCAGTCCGGGACAGGGAATCATGGCCGGGGAGCTGTTTTTT.

This rearrangement joins TRBV4-1 to TRBJ1-2; maybe TRBD1 (5 bases). Per the germline V gene, CDR1 is MGHRA and CDR2 is YSYEKL. Trimming stripped 0 bases from V and 2 bases from J, with 10 bases between. The CDR3 is 15 amino acids. CDR3 coding DNA: TGCGCCAGCAGCCAAGATGCTGGGACCAACTATGGCTACACCTTC. Protein sequence: CASSQDAGTNYGYTF.

The chain links TRBV7-2 to TRBJ1-5; the match to TRBD1 covers 7 bases. The CDR3 spans 15 residues. V lost 5 bases, J lost 2 bases, and 6 bases stayed unmatched. CDR1 and CDR2 from the germline V gene are SGHTA and FQGNSA. The CDR3 DNA reads TGTGCCAGCAGCGAGGGACAGCGTGGCAATCAGCCCCAGCATTTT. This codes for CASSEGQRGNQPQHF.

This clonotype was seen only a few times. The chain has TRBV2 and TRBJ2-7; 8 bases line up with TRBD1. This CDR3 is 13 amino acids long. Per the germline V gene, CDR1 is SNHLY and CDR2 is FYNNEI. Trimming cost V 7 bases and J 4 bases; bases outside gene matches: 6. The CDR3 coding sequence is TGTGCCAGCATGACAGGGGAATATTACGAGCAGTACTTC. Protein sequence: CASMTGEYYEQYF. Together with reference TRBV2 and TRBJ2-7, the CDR3 gives the full variable domain: EPEVTQTPSHQVTQMGQEVILRCVPISNHLYFYWYRQILGQKVEFLVSFYNNEISEKSEIFDDQFSVERPDGSNFTLKIRSTKLEDSAMYFCASMTGEYYEQYFGPGTRLTVT.

V gene TRBV4-2 combines with J gene TRBJ2-7, with D possibly TRBD1 on 6 matching bases. Germline loops: CDR1 LGHNA, CDR2 YNFKEQ. There are 14 residues in the CDR3. Trimming shortened V by 1 base and J by 7 bases, and 14 bases separated the two germline ends. The CDR3 sequence: CASSQAPRGGEQYF. The DNA for the CDR3 is TGTGCCAGCAGCCAAGCTCCCAGGGGCGGGGAGCAGTACTTC.

The V call is TRBV6-2 or TRBV6-3, the J call TRBJ2-7; D possibly corresponds to TRBD1 (7 bases). Germline V gene lookup returns CDR1 MNHEY and CDR2 SVGEGT. The CDR3 length is 13 residues. Trimming removed 6 bases from V and 2 bases from J, with 11 bases in between. The CDR3 is CASREGAAYEQYF. CDR3 sequence (DNA): TGTGCCAGCAGGGAGGGGGCGGCCTACGAGCAGTACTTC.

The gene calls are TRBV7-9 and TRBJ2-1; TRBD1 is a possible D gene (5 bases). V was trimmed by 1 base and J by 8 bases, leaving 12 bases between them. The CDR3 has 14 amino acids. Germline CDR1 is SEHNR and CDR2 is FQNEAQ (reference sequence). CDR3 sequence (DNA): TGTGCCAGCAGCTTAGAGCACAGGAGCGATGAGCAGTTCTTC. Its protein product is CASSLEHRSDEQFF.